These T cell receptor beta chains were read from a single sample in a study of T cells after posttransplantation cyclophosphamide. Generated by immunoSEQ multiplex PCR, the TCRdb table keeps only in-frame clones and is missing some. Of around 18,000 clones in the sample, over 60% were seen once. The sample here was CD8+ T cells sorted from PBMCs, taken around 2,000 days after a stem cell transplant with posttransplant cyclophosphamide. These receptors all stem from a female patient aged 40-50 years who received an allogeneic stem cell transplant from a related donor, was CMV-positive, and had no GVHD. Part of the T cells may come from the graft donor. The CDR3 runs from the conserved cysteine through the conserved F or W. Fields, in order: CDR3 protein, V gene, J gene.

CASSEVGTQPQHF	TRBV7-9	TRBJ1-5
CASSDEVGSEQYF	TRBV6-4	TRBJ2-7
CASSYVWGDQPQHF	TRBV6-6	TRBJ1-5
CASTTGLAGNNEQFF	TRBV5-1	TRBJ2-1
CASSEWIVSRSYEQYF	TRBV2	TRBJ2-7
CASSAMTGNEQYF	TRBV18	TRBJ2-7
CASLATPNTGELFF	TRBV2	TRBJ2-2
CASSFVSGSGDSYEQYF	TRBV13	TRBJ2-7
CASSQRTDPPDTQYF	TRBV11-2	TRBJ2-3
CASSLNSLSSTDTQYF	TRBV7-9	TRBJ2-3
CASSPRLAQNTGELFF	TRBV4-3	TRBJ2-2
CASSLADSSTDTQYF	TRBV7-9	TRBJ2-3
CASSPLTSGEQFF	TRBV6-5	TRBJ2-1
CASTSGRVQPQHF	TRBV6-1	TRBJ1-5
CASSRGASLGYTF	TRBV7-9	TRBJ1-2
CASSGWTEENEQFF	TRBV9	TRBJ2-1
CASSLEAGNEQFF	TRBV7-8	TRBJ2-1
CASSPREIMNTEAFF	TRBV6-1	TRBJ1-1
CASSQDLPQGPHYEQYF	TRBV7-9	TRBJ2-7
CASSPQTGLSADTQYF	TRBV9	TRBJ2-3
CAISDVPGVDTEAFF	TRBV10-3	TRBJ1-1
CASSLGRDRGGNTIYF	TRBV7-9	TRBJ1-3
CASSATTGQRYEQYF	TRBV19	TRBJ2-7
CASGGRSYNEQFF	TRBV6-5	TRBJ2-1
CASSISGTTNYGYTF	TRBV7-2	TRBJ1-2
CASRGGAESGNTIYF	TRBV5-5	TRBJ1-3
CASSLRGQPQHF	TRBV7-9	TRBJ1-5
CASSLATRESGANVLTF	TRBV7-9	TRBJ2-6
CASSQDRVGQGASGYTF	TRBV4-3	TRBJ1-2
CASSYSHRDEQFF	TRBV6-6	TRBJ2-1
CASSSRFRGQGYEQYF	TRBV5-4	TRBJ2-7
CASSLSSERGQETQYF	TRBV7-3	TRBJ2-5
CASSLGQGAGGYTF	TRBV27	TRBJ1-2
CASSVAGYGTEAFF	TRBV9	TRBJ1-1
CASSLELAGVDEQFF	TRBV5-1	TRBJ2-1
CASSYLGGNEQFF	TRBV6-5	TRBJ2-1
CASSPQIPAGPTDNEQFF	TRBV18	TRBJ2-1
CAISDVGGFYEQYF	TRBV10-3	TRBJ2-7
CASSFVAGTDTQYF	TRBV28	TRBJ2-3
CASSDSPNTEAFF	TRBV10-2	TRBJ1-1
CASSPPPGQAYEQYF	TRBV18	TRBJ2-7
CASSLPRAGDTGELFF	TRBV4-1	TRBJ2-2
CASRQQGWGHNEQFF	TRBV13	TRBJ2-1
CASSFHPLTSGGRYEQFF	TRBV11-2	TRBJ2-1
CASSHSGTSPYGYTF	TRBV16	TRBJ1-2
CASSLLVGSPLHF	TRBV7-3	TRBJ1-6
CASKGGENTEAFF	TRBV27	TRBJ1-1
CASSYITGQSYEQYF	TRBV6-6	TRBJ2-7
CASSASGTSNEQFF	TRBV7-3	TRBJ2-1
CASSLADRVNEKLFF	TRBV5-1	TRBJ1-4
CASSIGGNTEAFF	TRBV9	TRBJ1-1
CASSPGTPYEQYF	TRBV7-6	TRBJ2-7
CASSLEGSGGGTRDTEAFF	TRBV7-9	TRBJ1-1
CASSRTENTGELFF	TRBV19	TRBJ2-2
CSVDLRQTAHGNTEAFF	TRBV29-1	TRBJ1-1
CASSPVEGASTDTQYF	TRBV5-1	TRBJ2-3
CASSSRWESTDTQYF	TRBV11-2	TRBJ2-3
CASSYQKGAYEQYF	TRBV27	TRBJ2-7
CASSAGTSGTDTQYF	TRBV5-1	TRBJ2-3
CASSWTGLNQPQHF	TRBV28	TRBJ1-5